The rows below give T cell receptor beta chains drawn from one sample of a study of cytomegalovirus exposure and HLA in healthy donors. Profiled with immunoSEQ multiplex PCR; TCRdb holds only in-frame clones, not every one. The sample carries roughly 100,000 clones, 75% to 90% recorded once. The specimen sequenced was PBMCs. Every receptor here comes from a young man in good health and CMV-seropositive. Each CDR3 is given with its conserved first and last residue. D genes are given only for firm matches. Size is omitted from some rows. Given values are once, few, many or a class for expanded clones.

-	TRBV4-2	-	TRBJ1-1	TGTGCCAGCAGCCCCGGGGGGGCAGCGAACACTGAAGCTTTCTTT	CASSPGGAANTEAFF
TRBD2	TRBV9	few	TRBJ2-3	TGTGCCAGCAGCCCAAGACTAGCGGGGACAGATACGCAGTATTTT	CASSPRLAGTDTQYF
TRBD2	TRBV7-2	-	TRBJ2-7	TGTGCCAGCAGCCCGCGGACTAGCGGGGCCCGCTACGAGCAGTACTTC	CASSPRTSGARYEQYF
TRBD1	TRBV30	-	TRBJ1-1	TGTGCCTCGAGACAGGGACCCGGAATGTCCGCTTTCTTT	CASRQGPGMSAFF
-	TRBV4-2	-	TRBJ2-7	TGTGCCAGCACAGGGGCGGGCGAGCAGTACTTC	CASTGAGEQYF
-	TRBV5-4	once	TRBJ2-1	TGTGCCAGCAGCATAAACAGGGGAGGCTCCTACAATGAGCAGTTCTTC	CASSINRGGSYNEQFF
TRBD1	TRBV6-1	-	TRBJ2-5	TGTGCCAGCAGTGTAGCCGGGACAGGGATCACCTGGGGGGAGACCCAGTACTTC	CASSVAGTGITWGETQYF
-	TRBV19	-	TRBJ2-6	TGTGCCAGTAACTGGTTGGGGGCCAACGTCCTGACTTTC	CASNWLGANVLTF
-	TRBV6-5	-	TRBJ2-7	TGTGCCAGCAGTTACGGGTCGGGGAGCTCCTACGAGCAGTACTTC	CASSYGSGSSYEQYF
TRBD2	TRBV2	-	TRBJ2-5	TGTGCCAGCAGTCTGAATATAGCGGGGGCAATAGAGACCCAGTACTTC	CASSLNIAGAIETQYF
-	TRBV7-2	-	TRBJ2-5	TGTGCCAGCAGCCAGGGTTTGTGGGAAGAGACCCAGTACTTC	CASSQGLWEETQYF
-	TRBV2	-	TRBJ2-3	TGTGCCAGCAGCTCCACAGATACGCAGTATTTT	CASSSTDTQYF
TRBD1	TRBV7-2	-	TRBJ2-1	TGTGCCAGCAGCCCAACAGGGGGCGCGCGGTTCTTC	CASSPTGGARFF
-	TRBV5-3	-	TRBJ1-4	TGTGCCAGAAGCTTGGGGACTCGCCGGAAACTGTTTTTT	CARSLGTRRKLFF
TRBD1	TRBV5-1	-	TRBJ2-3	TGCGCCAGCAGCTTGACACCACAGGGGGAAGCGGATACGCAGTATTTT	CASSLTPQGEADTQYF
-	TRBV5-4	-	TRBJ2-3	TGTGCCAGCAGCCTGAACGGCGGGGATACGCAGTATTTT	CASSLNGGDTQYF
-	TRBV27	-	TRBJ2-5	TGTGCCAGCAGTTTACGGCGGGGAGAGACCCAGTACTTC	CASSLRRGETQYF
TRBD1	TRBV6-1	-	TRBJ1-6	TGTGCCAGCAGTGAAGTCCAGGGGGCGAGCTCACCCCTCCACTTT	CASSEVQGASSPLHF
TRBD1	TRBV5-6	-	TRBJ1-2	TGTGCCAGCAGCTGGGGACAGGGCAATAACTATGGCTACACCTTC	CASSWGQGNNYGYTF
TRBD1	TRBV19	-	TRBJ2-3	TGTGCCAGTAGTATGGGACAGAGCACAGATACGCAGTATTTT	CASSMGQSTDTQYF
-	TRBV4-3	-	TRBJ2-3	TGCGCCAGCAGCCGCGACTGGTCAGATACGCAGTATTTT	CASSRDWSDTQYF
-	TRBV29-1	-	TRBJ2-2	TGCAGCGTTGAAGGCAGGGCTACCGGGGAGCTGTTTTTT	CSVEGRATGELFF
TRBD1	TRBV5-8	once	TRBJ2-7	TGTGCCAGCAGCCCCCGAGGACAGGGAGGCTACGAGCAGTACTTC	CASSPRGQGGYEQYF
TRBD2	TRBV6-5	-	TRBJ2-7	TGTGCCGGTTTCCGGTACCTAGCGGGGGTTAGCGAGCAGTACTTC	CAGFRYLAGVSEQYF
-	TRBV10-2	-	TRBJ1-1	TGCGCCAGCAGTGAGTCGGGGGGGCCGGCGTTCTTT	CASSESGGPAFF
-	TRBV4-3	-	TRBJ2-3	TGCGCCAGCAGCCAAGACGAACGTCCAAGGGGGGATACGCAGTATTTT	CASSQDERPRGDTQYF
-	TRBV6-5	-	TRBJ2-7	TGTGCCAGCCAGGAGGAGGGTAGGAGCTACGAGCAGTACTTC	CASQEEGRSYEQYF
TRBD2	TRBV27	-	TRBJ2-3	TGTGCCAGCAGTGCCCCGGGGGGTAGCACAGATACGCAGTATTTT	CASSAPGGSTDTQYF
-	TRBV5-1	-	TRBJ2-7	TGCGCCAGCCAAGAGCTAGCTACCTCCTACGAGCAGTACTTC	CASQELATSYEQYF
-	TRBV5-1	-	TRBJ1-1	TGCGCCAGCAGCTTGAGACAGATGAACACTGAAGCTTTCTTT	CASSLRQMNTEAFF
-	TRBV6-5	-	TRBJ2-7	TGTGCCAGCAGTTACTCTGGGGCGCGGTCCGAGCAGTACTTC	CASSYSGARSEQYF
-	TRBV2	-	TRBJ2-2	TGTGCCAGCAGTGGGGCAGGCTGGGTGCTGTTTTTT	CASSGAGWVLFF
TRBD2	TRBV29-1	-	TRBJ2-5	TGCAGCTTTCGCCCGATAGCGGGGGGGGGTGAGACCCAGTACTTC	CSFRPIAGGGETQYF
-	TRBV30	-	TRBJ2-7	TGTGCCTGGAGTGACAAGCCTGGCCTAGCTAGGTACGAGCAGTACTTC	CAWSDKPGLARYEQYF
-	TRBV21-1	-	TRBJ2-2	TGTGCCAGCAGCAAAAAAGAGGTTTACACCGGGGAGCTGTTTTTT	CASSKKEVYTGELFF
-	TRBV18	-	TRBJ2-7	TGTGCCAGCTCTACCACAGGTCTCAGGGACGAGCAGTACTTC	CASSTTGLRDEQYF
-	TRBV18	-	TRBJ1-2	TGTGCCAGCTCACCCCAGGATCGCTATGGCTACACCTTC	CASSPQDRYGYTF
-	TRBV12-1	-	TRBJ2-5	TGTGCCAGCAGCCCCCAAAATAGCGCCCAAGAGACCCAGTACTTC	CASSPQNSAQETQYF
TRBD1	TRBV5-5	few	TRBJ1-5	TGTGCCAGCAGCTTACGACAGGGGGCTGGTCAGCCCCAGCATTTT	CASSLRQGAGQPQHF
-	TRBV29-1	-	TRBJ1-1	TGCAGCGTTGAAGATCAAGAGGCGCCAGCTTTCTTT	CSVEDQEAPAFF
-	TRBV29-1	-	TRBJ2-5	TGCAGCGTTGAACCCCAGGAACAAGAGACCCAGTACTTC	CSVEPQEQETQYF
TRBD1	TRBV5-4	-	TRBJ1-1	TGTGCCAGCACCGACGACAGGGTGAACACTGAAGCTTTCTTT	CASTDDRVNTEAFF
TRBD2	TRBV5-1	-	TRBJ2-3	TGCGCCAGCGGCCGGACTAGCGGGGCTAGCACAGATACGCAGTATTTT	CASGRTSGASTDTQYF
TRBD1	TRBV5-6	-	TRBJ2-7	TGTGCCAGCAGCGTCGACAGGGATGACTACGAGCAGTACTTC	CASSVDRDDYEQYF
-	TRBV5-1	-	TRBJ2-3	TGCGCCAGCAGCTTGAGGCTAGTTACAGATACGCAGTATTTT	CASSLRLVTDTQYF
-	TRBV2	once	TRBJ1-1	TGTGCCAGCAGCATAAGGGGTGAAGCTTTCTTT	CASSIRGEAFF
TRBD1	TRBV2	-	TRBJ1-5	TGTGCCAGCAGTACGGACAGGGGGACGGCTCAGCCCCAGCATTTT	CASSTDRGTAQPQHF
-	TRBV5-4	-	TRBJ2-6	TGTGCCAGCAGCTTGAGAACAGCTGGGGCCAACGTCCTGACTTTC	CASSLRTAGANVLTF
TRBD2	TRBV5-3	-	TRBJ2-1	TGTGCCAGAAGCTTGGCACCTAGCGGGGGGGCAAACAATGAGCAGTTCTTC	CARSLAPSGGANNEQFF
-	TRBV19	once	TRBJ1-1	TGTGCCAGTACCGATGGCGGGGTTTTAACTGAAGCTTTCTTT	CASTDGGVLTEAFF
-	TRBV7-9	-	TRBJ1-6	TGTGCCAGCAGCTTAGGGGGAGCGGGTTCACCCCTCCACTTT	CASSLGGAGSPLHF
-	TRBV25-1	few	TRBJ1-5	TGTGCCAGCAGCCCTCGCGGGGGGGATCAGCCCCAGCATTTT	CASSPRGGDQPQHF
-	TRBV18	-	TRBJ1-1	TGTGCCAGCTCACCAACAGCTACAGGGAACACTGAAGCTTTCTTT	CASSPTATGNTEAFF
-	TRBV12-5	-	TRBJ1-1	TGTGCTAGTGGTTTAGGGAGAAACACTGAAGCTTTCTTT	CASGLGRNTEAFF
TRBD2	TRBV5-1	few	TRBJ2-5	TGCGCCAGCAGCTTGCGGCCTAGCGGGGGGTTGGAGACCCAGTACTTC	CASSLRPSGGLETQYF
TRBD1	TRBV5-4	once	TRBJ2-7	TGTGCCAGCAGCTGGGGCGACAGGGGGGGCTCCTACGAGCAGTACTTC	CASSWGDRGGSYEQYF
-	TRBV5-1	-	TRBJ2-7	TGCGCCAGCAGCCCCCAAGAGCAGGGGTATCCCTACGAGCAGTACTTC	CASSPQEQGYPYEQYF